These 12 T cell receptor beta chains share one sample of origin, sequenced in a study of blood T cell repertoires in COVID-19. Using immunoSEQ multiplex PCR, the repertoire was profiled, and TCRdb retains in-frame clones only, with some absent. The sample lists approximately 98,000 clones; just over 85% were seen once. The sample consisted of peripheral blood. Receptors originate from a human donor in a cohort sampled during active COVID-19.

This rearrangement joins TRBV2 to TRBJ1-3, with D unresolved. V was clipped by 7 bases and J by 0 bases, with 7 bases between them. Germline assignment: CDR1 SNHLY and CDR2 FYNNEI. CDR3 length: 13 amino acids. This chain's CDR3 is CASMESSGNTIYF. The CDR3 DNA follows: TGTGCCAGCATGGAGAGCTCTGGAAACACCATATATTTT.

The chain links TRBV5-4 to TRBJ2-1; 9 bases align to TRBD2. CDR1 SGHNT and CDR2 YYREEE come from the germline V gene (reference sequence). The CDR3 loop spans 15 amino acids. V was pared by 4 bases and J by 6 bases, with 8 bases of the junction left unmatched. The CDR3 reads CASSLRLAGVNEQFF. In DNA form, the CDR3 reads TGTGCCAGCAGCCTGAGATTAGCGGGGGTCAATGAGCAGTTCTTC.

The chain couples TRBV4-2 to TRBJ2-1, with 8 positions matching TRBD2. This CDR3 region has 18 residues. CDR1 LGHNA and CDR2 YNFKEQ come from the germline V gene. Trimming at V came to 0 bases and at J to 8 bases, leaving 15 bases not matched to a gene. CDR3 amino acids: CASSQDQGTGGPVDEQFF. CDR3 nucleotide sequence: TGTGCCAGCAGCCAAGATCAAGGGACGGGAGGGCCTGTCGATGAGCAGTTCTTC.

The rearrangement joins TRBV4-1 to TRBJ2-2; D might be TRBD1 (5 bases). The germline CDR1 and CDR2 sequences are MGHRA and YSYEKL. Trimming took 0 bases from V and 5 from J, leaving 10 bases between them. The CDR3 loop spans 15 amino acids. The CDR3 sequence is CASSQDQGRTGELFF. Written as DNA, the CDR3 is TGCGCCAGCAGCCAAGATCAGGGCAGGACCGGGGAGCTGTTTTTT.

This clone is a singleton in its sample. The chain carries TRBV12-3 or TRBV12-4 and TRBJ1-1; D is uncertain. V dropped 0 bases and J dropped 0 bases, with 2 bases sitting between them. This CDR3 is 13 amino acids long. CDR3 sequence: CASSLAMNTEAFF. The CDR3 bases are TGTGCCAGCAGTTTAGCCATGAACACTGAAGCTTTCTTT.

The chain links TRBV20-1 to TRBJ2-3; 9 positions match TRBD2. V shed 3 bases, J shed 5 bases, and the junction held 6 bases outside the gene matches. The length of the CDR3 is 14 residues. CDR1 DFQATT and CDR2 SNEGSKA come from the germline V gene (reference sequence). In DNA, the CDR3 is TGCAGTGCTAGTTTAGCGGGGGCAGGAGATACGCAGTATTTT. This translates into CSASLAGAGDTQYF.

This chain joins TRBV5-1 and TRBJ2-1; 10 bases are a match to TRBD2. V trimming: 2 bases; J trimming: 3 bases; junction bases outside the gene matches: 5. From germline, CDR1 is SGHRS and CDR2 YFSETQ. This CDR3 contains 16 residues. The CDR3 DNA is TGCGCCAGCAGCTTCGAAGCGGGAGGGTTCTACAATGAGCAGTTCTTC. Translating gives CASSFEAGGFYNEQFF.

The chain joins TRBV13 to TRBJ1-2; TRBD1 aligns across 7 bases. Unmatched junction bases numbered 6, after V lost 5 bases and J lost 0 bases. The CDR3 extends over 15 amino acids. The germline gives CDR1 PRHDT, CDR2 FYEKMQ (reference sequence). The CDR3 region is CASSPDRDTNYGYTF. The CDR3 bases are TGTGCCAGCAGCCCAGACAGGGACACTAACTATGGCTACACCTTC.

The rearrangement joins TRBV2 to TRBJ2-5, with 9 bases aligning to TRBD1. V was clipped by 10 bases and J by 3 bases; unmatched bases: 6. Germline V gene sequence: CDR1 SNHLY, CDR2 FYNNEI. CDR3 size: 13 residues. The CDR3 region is CAKKRDREETQYF. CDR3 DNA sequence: TGTGCCAAGAAGAGGGACAGGGAAGAGACCCAGTACTTC.

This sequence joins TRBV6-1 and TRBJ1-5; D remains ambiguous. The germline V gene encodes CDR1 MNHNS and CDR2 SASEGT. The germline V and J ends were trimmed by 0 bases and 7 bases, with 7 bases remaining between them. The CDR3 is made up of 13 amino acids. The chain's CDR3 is CASSEATGQPQHF. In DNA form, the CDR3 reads TGTGCCAGCAGTGAAGCGACGGGACAGCCCCAGCATTTT.

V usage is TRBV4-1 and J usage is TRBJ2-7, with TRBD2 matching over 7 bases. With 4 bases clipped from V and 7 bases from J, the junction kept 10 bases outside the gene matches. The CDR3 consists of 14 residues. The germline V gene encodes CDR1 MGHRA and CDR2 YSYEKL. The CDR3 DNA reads TGCGCCAGCAGCCCTTATGCGGGAGAATATGAGCAGTACTTC. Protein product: CASSPYAGEYEQYF.

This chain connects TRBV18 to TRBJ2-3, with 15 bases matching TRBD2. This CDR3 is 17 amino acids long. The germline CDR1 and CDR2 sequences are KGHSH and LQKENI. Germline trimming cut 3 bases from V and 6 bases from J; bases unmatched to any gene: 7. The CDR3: CASSPSGLAGGLDTQYF. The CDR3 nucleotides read TGTGCCAGCTCACCTTCGGGACTAGCGGGGGGCTTGGATACGCAGTATTTT.